This T cell receptor beta chain was found in a study of shared clonotypes between healthy human individuals. Germline CDR1 and CDR2: MDHEN and SYDVKM. The germline V and J ends were trimmed by 2 bases and 12 bases, with 14 bases remaining between them. The CDR3 totals 14 residues. Naive CD45RA+ and memory CD45RA-negative subsets were split from CD4+ cells. The test was conducted at deep level. Libraries were prepared by immunoSEQ multiplex PCR; TCRdb keeps only in-frame clonotypes and omits some of them. Of some 580,000 clones in the sample, more than 95% were seen once. The gene calls are TRBV28 and TRBJ1-6, with D possibly matching TRBD1 (5 bases). The sequencing input was naive CD4+ T cells sorted from blood. As to subset: CD45RA+ positively selected. The clonotype originates from a woman aged 30 to 39 in good health. The CDR3 reads CASSLTLDTLPLHF. DNA for the CDR3: TGTGCCAGCAGTTTAACCCTGGACACTCTACCCCTCCACTTT.